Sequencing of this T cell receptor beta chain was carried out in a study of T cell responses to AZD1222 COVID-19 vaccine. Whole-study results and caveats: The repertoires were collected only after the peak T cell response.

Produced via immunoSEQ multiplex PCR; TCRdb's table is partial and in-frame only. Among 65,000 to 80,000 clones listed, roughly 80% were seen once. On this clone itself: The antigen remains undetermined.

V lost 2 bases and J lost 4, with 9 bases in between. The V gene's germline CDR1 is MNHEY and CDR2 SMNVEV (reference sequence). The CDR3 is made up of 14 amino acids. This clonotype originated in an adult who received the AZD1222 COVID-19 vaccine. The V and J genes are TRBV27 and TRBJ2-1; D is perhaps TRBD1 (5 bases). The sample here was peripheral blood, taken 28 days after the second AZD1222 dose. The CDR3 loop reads CASSLGASYNEQFF. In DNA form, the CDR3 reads TGTGCCAGCAGTTTAGGGGCCTCATACAATGAGCAGTTCTTC.